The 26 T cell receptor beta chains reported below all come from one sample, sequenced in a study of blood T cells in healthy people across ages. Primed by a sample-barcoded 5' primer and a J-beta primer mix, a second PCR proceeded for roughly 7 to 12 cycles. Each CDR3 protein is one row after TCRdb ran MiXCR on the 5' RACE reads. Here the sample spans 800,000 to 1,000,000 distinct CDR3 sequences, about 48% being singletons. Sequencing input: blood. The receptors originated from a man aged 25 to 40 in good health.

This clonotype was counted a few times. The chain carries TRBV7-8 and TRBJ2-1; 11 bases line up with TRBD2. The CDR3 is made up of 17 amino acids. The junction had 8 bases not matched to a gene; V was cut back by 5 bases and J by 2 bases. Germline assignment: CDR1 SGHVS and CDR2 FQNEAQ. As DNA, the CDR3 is TGTGCCAGCAGCCGCCATATAGCGGGGGGGGCCTACAATGAGCAGTTCTTC. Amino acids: CASSRHIAGGAYNEQFF.

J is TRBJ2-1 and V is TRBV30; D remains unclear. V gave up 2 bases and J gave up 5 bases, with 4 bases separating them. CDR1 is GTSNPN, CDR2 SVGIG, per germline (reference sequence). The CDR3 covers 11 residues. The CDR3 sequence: CAWSWNNEQFF. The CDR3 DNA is TGTGCCTGGAGTTGGAACAATGAGCAGTTCTTC.

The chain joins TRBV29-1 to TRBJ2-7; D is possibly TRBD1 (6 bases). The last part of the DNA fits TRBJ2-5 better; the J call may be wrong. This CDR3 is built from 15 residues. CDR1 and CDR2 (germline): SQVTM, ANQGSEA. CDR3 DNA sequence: TGCAGCTTCCCCTCTTGGTCAGGGGTGTGGGAGACCCAGTACTTC. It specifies CSFPSWSGVWETQYF.

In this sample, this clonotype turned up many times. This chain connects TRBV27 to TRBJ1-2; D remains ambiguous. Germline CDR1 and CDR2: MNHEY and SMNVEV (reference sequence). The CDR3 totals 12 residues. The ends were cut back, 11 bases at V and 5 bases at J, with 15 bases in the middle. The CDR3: CAARSDRYGYTF. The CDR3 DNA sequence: TGTGCCGCCCGGTCGGACCGGTATGGCTACACCTTC.

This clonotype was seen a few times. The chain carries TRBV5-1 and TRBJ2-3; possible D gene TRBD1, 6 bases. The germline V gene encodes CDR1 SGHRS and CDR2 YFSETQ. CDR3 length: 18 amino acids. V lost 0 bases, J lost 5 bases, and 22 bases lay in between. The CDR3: CASSLASGAGSLGDTQYF. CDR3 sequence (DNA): TGCGCCAGCAGCTTGGCCTCAGGGGCCGGCAGTTTGGGAGATACGCAGTATTTT.

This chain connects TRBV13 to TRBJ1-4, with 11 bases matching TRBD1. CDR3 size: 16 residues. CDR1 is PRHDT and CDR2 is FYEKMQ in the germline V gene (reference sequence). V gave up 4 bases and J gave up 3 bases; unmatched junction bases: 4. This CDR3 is CASSWGTGGSNEKLFF. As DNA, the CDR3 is TGTGCCAGCAGCTGGGGGACAGGGGGTTCTAATGAAAAACTGTTTTTT.

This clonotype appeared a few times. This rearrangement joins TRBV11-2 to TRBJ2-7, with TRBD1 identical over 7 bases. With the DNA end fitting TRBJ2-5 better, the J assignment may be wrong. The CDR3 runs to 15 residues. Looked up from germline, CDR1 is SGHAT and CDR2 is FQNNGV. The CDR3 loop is CASSLTTGPQETQYF. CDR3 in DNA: TGTGCCAGCAGCTTAACGACAGGGCCCCAGGAGACCCAGTACTTC.

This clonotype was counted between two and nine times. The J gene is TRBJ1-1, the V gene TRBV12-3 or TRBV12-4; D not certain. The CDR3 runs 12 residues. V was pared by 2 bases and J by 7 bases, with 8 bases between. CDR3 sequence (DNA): TGTGCCAGCAGTTTAAGGGTCATTGAAGCTTTCTTT. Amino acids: CASSLRVIEAFF.

The CDR3 DNA sequence: TGTGCCAGCAGCCCCCCGAAGTTCTTC. It yields the protein CASSPPKFF. The chain carries TRBV2 and TRBJ2-1, with no clear D. The CDR3 runs 9 residues. Germline V gene lookup returns CDR1 SNHLY and CDR2 FYNNEI. V gave up 6 bases and J gave up 14 bases, with 8 bases separating them.

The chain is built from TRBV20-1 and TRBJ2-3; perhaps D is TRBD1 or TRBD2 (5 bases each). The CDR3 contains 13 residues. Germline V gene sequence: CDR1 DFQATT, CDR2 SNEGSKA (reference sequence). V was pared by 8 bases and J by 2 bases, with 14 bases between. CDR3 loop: CSPWDGITDTQYF. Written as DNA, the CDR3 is TGCAGTCCCTGGGACGGGATCACAGATACGCAGTATTTT.

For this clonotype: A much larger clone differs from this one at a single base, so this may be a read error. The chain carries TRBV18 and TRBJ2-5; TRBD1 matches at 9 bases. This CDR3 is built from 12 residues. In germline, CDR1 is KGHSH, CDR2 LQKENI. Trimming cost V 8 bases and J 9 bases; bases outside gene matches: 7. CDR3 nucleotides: TGTGCCAGCGGGCCGGGACAGGGCCCCCAGTACTTC. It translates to CASGPGQGPQYF. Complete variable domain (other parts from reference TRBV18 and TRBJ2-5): NAGVMQNPRHLVRRRGQEARLRCSPMKGHSHVYWYRQLPEEGLKFMVYLQKENIIDESGMPKERFSAEFPKEGPSILRIQQVVRGDSAAYFCASGPGQGPQYFGPGTRLLVL.

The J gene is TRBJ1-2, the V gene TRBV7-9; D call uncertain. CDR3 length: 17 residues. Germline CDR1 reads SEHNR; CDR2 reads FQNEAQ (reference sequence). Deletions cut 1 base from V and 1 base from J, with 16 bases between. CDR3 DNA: TGTGCCAGCAGCTTAGGAGGTTATGAGGAAAATAACTATGGCTACACCTTC. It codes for CASSLGGYEENNYGYTF.

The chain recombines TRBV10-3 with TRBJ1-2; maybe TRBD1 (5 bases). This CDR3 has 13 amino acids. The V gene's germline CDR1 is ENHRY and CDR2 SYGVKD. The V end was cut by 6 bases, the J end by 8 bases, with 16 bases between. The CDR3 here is CAIREGQGDGYTF. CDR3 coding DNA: TGTGCCATCAGGGAAGGTCAGGGAGACGGCTACACCTTC.

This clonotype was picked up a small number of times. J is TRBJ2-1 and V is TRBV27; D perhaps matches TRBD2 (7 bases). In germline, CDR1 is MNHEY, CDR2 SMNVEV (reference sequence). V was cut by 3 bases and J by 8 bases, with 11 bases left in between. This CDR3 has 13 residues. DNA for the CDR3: TGTGCCAGCAGTTTTGGGGGGGGCGATGAGCAGTTCTTC. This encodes CASSFGGGDEQFF.

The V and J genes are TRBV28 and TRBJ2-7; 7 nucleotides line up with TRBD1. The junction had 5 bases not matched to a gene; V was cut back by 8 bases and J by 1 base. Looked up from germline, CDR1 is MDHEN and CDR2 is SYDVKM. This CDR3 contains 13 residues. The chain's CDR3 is CASEDRLSYEQYF. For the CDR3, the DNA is TGTGCCAGCGAGGACAGGTTGTCCTACGAGCAGTACTTC.

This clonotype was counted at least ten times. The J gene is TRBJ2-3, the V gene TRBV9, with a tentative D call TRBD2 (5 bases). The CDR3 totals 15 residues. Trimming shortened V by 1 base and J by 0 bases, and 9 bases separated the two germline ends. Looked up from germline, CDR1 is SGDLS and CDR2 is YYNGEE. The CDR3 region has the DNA TGTGCCAGCAGCGTACGCGCGGGTAGCACAGATACGCAGTATTTT. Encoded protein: CASSVRAGSTDTQYF.

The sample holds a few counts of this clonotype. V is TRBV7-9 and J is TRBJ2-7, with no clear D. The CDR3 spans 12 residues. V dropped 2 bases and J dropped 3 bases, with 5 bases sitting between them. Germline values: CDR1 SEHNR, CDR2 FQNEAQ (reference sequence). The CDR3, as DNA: TGTGCCAGCAGCTTATCGAACTACGAGCAGTACTTC. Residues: CASSLSNYEQYF.

The CDR3 here is CASSPGRLASKEYF. The CDR3, as DNA: TGTGCCAGCAGTCCGGGACGCCTTGCTTCCAAGGAGTACTTC. The J gene is TRBJ2-4, the V gene TRBV6-2 or TRBV6-3; D assignment may be TRBD1 or TRBD2 (5 bases each). This CDR3 region has 14 residues. V was pared by 5 bases and J by 14 bases, with 22 bases between. The V gene's germline CDR1 is MNHEY and CDR2 SVGEGT.

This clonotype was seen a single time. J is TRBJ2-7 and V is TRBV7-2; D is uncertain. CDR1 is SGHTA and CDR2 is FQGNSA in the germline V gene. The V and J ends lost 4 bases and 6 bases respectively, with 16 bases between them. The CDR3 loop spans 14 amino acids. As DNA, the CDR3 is TGTGCCAGCAGCTCGGCGGCAGAGAAAAGCGAGCAGTACTTC. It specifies CASSSAAEKSEQYF.

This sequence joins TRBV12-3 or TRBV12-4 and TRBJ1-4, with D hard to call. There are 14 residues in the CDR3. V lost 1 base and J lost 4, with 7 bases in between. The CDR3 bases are TGTGCCAGCAGTTTAGGAGAGTTTAATGAAAAACTGTTTTTT. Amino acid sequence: CASSLGEFNEKLFF.

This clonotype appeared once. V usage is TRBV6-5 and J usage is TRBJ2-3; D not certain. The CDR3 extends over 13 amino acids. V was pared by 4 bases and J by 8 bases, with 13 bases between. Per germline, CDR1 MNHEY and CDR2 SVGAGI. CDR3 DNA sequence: TGTGCCAGCAGTTCCCAAGGGTCATTTACGCAGTATTTT. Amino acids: CASSSQGSFTQYF.

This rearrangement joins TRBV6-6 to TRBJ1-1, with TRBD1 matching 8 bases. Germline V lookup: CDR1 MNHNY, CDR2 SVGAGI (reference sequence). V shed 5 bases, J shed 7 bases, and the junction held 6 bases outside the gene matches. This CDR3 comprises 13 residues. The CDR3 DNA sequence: TGTGCCAGCAGTGACGACAGGGGTAGTGAAGCTTTCTTT. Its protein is CASSDDRGSEAFF.

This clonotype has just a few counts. The DNA of the CDR3 is TGTGCCAGCAGCCAAGATTATTACAGGGAGGTCAATCAGCCCCAGCATTTT. This gives the protein CASSQDYYREVNQPQHF. The J gene is TRBJ1-5, the V gene TRBV4-2; D may be TRBD1 (6 bases). Germline V gene data show CDR1 as LGHNA and CDR2 as YNFKEQ. The ends were cut back, 0 bases at V and 3 bases at J, with 15 bases in the middle. CDR3 length equals 17 residues.

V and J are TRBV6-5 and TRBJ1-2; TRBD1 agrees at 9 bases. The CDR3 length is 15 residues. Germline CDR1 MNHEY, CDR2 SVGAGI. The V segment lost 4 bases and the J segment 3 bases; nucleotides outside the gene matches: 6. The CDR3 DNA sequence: TGTGCCAGCAGTTCCCCCGACAGGGGGGACTATGGCTACACCTTC. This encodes CASSSPDRGDYGYTF.

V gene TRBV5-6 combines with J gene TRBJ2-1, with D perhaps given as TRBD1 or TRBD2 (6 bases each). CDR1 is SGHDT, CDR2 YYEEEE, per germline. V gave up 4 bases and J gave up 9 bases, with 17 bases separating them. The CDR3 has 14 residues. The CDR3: CASSQDMGGGEQFF. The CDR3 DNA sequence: TGTGCCAGCAGCCAAGACATGGGGGGCGGTGAGCAGTTCTTC.

The CDR3 is CASSPGTNGVYTF. The DNA of the CDR3 is TGTGCCAGCAGTCCCGGGACAAATGGTGTCTACACCTTC. This rearrangement joins TRBV6-5 to TRBJ1-2, with D possibly being TRBD1 (6 bases). Germline V gene data show CDR1 as MNHEY and CDR2 as SVGAGI. This CDR3 region has 13 residues. Trimming cost V 5 bases and J 10 bases, with 17 bases left between them.